One and the same sample provided the 19 T cell receptor beta chains below, sequenced in a study of T cell clonotyping in hematopoietic cell transplantation. Libraries were prepared by immunoSEQ multiplex PCR; TCRdb keeps only in-frame clonotypes and omits some of them. The data hold 15,000 to 20,000 clones, with more than 70% observed a single time. Here the sequenced sample was PBMCs, taken 100 days after allogeneic stem cell transplant. The receptors were gathered from a male patient in his sixties who had an allogeneic stem cell transplant from a related donor, so the T cells may come from the graft donor. Some clones in this sample may be carry-over from other donors' samples.

The V gene is TRBV11-3, the J gene TRBJ1-6, with D uncertain. Looked up from germline, CDR1 is SGHNT and CDR2 is YENEEA. The V end was cut by 0 bases, the J end by 6 bases, with 9 bases between. The CDR3 spans 15 residues. The CDR3 sequence: CASSLDPGINSPLHF. The CDR3 coding sequence is TGTGCCAGCAGCTTAGATCCTGGCATTAATTCACCCCTCCACTTT.

J is TRBJ1-4 and V is TRBV27; TRBD1 aligns across 7 bases. V lost 6 bases and J lost 7; bases outside the gene matches: 8. The CDR3 is 14 residues long. CDR1 MNHEY and CDR2 SMNVEV come from the germline V gene (reference sequence). The CDR3 DNA sequence: TGTGCCAGCAGCCGACAGGGATCAAGTGAAAAACTGTTTTTT. This gives the protein CASSRQGSSEKLFF.

The chain has TRBV11-2 and TRBJ2-3; the D gene is possibly TRBD2 (5 bases). The CDR3 length is 18 residues. Trimming cost V 1 base and J 0 bases, with 17 bases left between them. Germline values: CDR1 SGHAT, CDR2 FQNNGV. CDR3 sequence reads: CASSLGRGRGISTDTQYF. In DNA, the CDR3 is TGTGCCAGCAGCTTAGGGAGAGGGCGAGGAATTAGCACAGATACGCAGTATTTT.

Turning to this clone: One end of the junction fails to match germline, which may point to a read error. The CDR3 bases are TGTGCCAGCACACCAAGGGGGCCTTTT. This encodes CASTPRGPF. The chain recombines TRBV5-8 with TRBJ1-5; 7 positions match TRBD1. This CDR3 is built from 9 residues. CDR1 SGHTS and CDR2 YDEGEE come from the germline V gene.

The rearrangement uses TRBV7-3 and TRBJ2-2, with TRBD1 matching 7 bases. The CDR3 consists of 13 residues. Germline V CDR1 and CDR2: SGHTA, FQGTGA. The J segment lost 8 bases and the V segment lost 3 bases, leaving 3 bases of the junction unmatched. The CDR3 DNA reads as TGTGCCAGCAGCTTGACAGGGAGAGGGGAGCTGTTTTTT. This encodes CASSLTGRGELFF. Based on the CDR3 plus reference TRBV7-3 and TRBJ2-2, the full variable domain is GAGVSQTPSNKVTEKGKYVELRCDPISGHTALYWYRQSLGQGPEFLIYFQGTGAADDSGLPNDRFFAVRPEGSVSTLKIQRTERGDSAVYLCASSLTGRGELFFGEGSRLTVL.

V gene TRBV11-2 combines with J gene TRBJ2-7; the match to TRBD1 covers 8 bases. The ends lost 6 bases at V and 3 bases at J; junction bases unmatched: 10. The CDR3 sequence is 15 residues long. Looked up from germline, CDR1 is SGHAT and CDR2 is FQNNGV. The CDR3 nucleotides are TGTGCCAGCAGAAAGGGGTGGACAGGGAACTACGAGCAGTACTTC. Protein product: CASRKGWTGNYEQYF.

The chain joins TRBV6-1 to TRBJ1-5; TRBD1 aligns across 7 bases. Germline lookup yields CDR1 MNHNS and CDR2 SASEGT. The CDR3 has 14 residues. Losses at the gene ends were 6 bases for V and 5 bases for J; bases not matched to a gene: 7. For the CDR3, the DNA is TGTGCCAGCAGCCCGGGACAGTCCGATCAGCCCCAGCATTTT. Protein product: CASSPGQSDQPQHF.

The chain is built from TRBV5-1 and TRBJ2-3; possible D gene TRBD2, 6 bases. V gave up 1 base and J gave up 6 bases, with 15 bases separating them. The CDR3 covers 15 residues. Germline CDR1 reads SGHRS; CDR2 reads YFSETQ. The CDR3 region is CASSLLVGGADTQYF. The CDR3 DNA reads as TGCGCCAGCAGCTTGCTCGTCGGGGGAGCGGATACGCAGTATTTT. Drawing the rest from reference TRBV5-1 and TRBJ2-3, the complete variable domain is KAGVTQTPRYLIKTRGQQVTLSCSPISGHRSVSWYQQTPGQGLQFLFEYFSETQRNKGNFPGRFSGRQFSNSRSEMNVSTLELGDSALYLCASSLLVGGADTQYFGPGTRLTVL.

The count of this clone is one. The J gene is TRBJ1-1, the V gene TRBV13; D call uncertain. Germline CDR1 is PRHDT and CDR2 is FYEKMQ (reference sequence). The V end lost 1 base, the J end lost 8 bases, and 5 bases lay between the germline ends. The CDR3 is 11 residues long. The CDR3 spells CASSLEREAFF. Written as DNA, the CDR3 is TGTGCCAGCAGCTTAGAACGGGAAGCTTTCTTT.

This clone was detected a few times. The chain employs TRBV4-1 and TRBJ1-5, with D unclear. The germline CDR1 and CDR2 sequences are MGHRA and YSYEKL. The CDR3 runs to 15 residues. V lost 5 bases to trimming and J lost 0 bases, with 11 bases between them. Here the CDR3 DNA reads TGCGCCAGCAGCTCCTGGGTTAATAGCAATCAGCCCCAGCATTTT. It codes for CASSSWVNSNQPQHF.

The CDR3 DNA reads TGCGCCAGCAGCTTGACGACGTCGGATACGCAGTATTTT. Translation: CASSLTTSDTQYF. The V gene is TRBV5-1, the J gene TRBJ2-3; D not certain. The CDR3 is made up of 13 amino acids. V was pared by 1 base and J by 6 bases, with 9 bases between. Germline V gene sequence: CDR1 SGHRS, CDR2 YFSETQ. Full variable domain (remainder filled in from reference TRBV5-1 and TRBJ2-3): KAGVTQTPRYLIKTRGQQVTLSCSPISGHRSVSWYQQTPGQGLQFLFEYFSETQRNKGNFPGRFSGRQFSNSRSEMNVSTLELGDSALYLCASSLTTSDTQYFGPGTRLTVL.

V usage is TRBV5-1 and J usage is TRBJ1-6; 7 bases match TRBD1. V shed 0 bases, J shed 13 bases, and the junction held 13 bases outside the gene matches. The CDR3 is 16 residues long. Germline CDR1 is SGHRS and CDR2 is YFSETQ. In nucleotides, the CDR3 is TGCGCCAGCAGCTTGGGACAGGGCAGTCTTTTGTCCCCCCTCCACTTT. Translated, it gives CASSLGQGSLLSPLHF.

V gene TRBV21-1 combines with J gene TRBJ1-1. TRBV21-1 represents a pseudogene. CDR3 length: 17 residues. The CDR3 here is CATTPKRQRVPNTEAFF. The CDR3 bases are TGTGCCACCACCCCCAAAAGACAGAGGGTCCCGAACACTGAAGCTTTCTTT.

The chain joins TRBV9 to TRBJ2-5; 12 nucleotides agree with TRBD2. This CDR3 has 15 amino acids. The V gene's germline CDR1 is SGDLS and CDR2 YYNGEE. Losses at the gene ends were 3 bases for V and 5 bases for J; bases not matched to a gene: 5. CDR3 protein: CASSASGRAWETQYF. The CDR3 coding sequence is TGTGCCAGCAGCGCTAGCGGGAGGGCTTGGGAGACCCAGTACTTC. Looking up the rest from reference TRBV9 and TRBJ2-5 gives the full variable domain: DSGVTQTPKHLITATGQRVTLRCSPRSGDLSVYWYQQSLDQGLQFLIQYYNGEERAKGNILERFSAQQFPDLHSELNLSSLELGDSALYFCASSASGRAWETQYFGPGTRLLVL.

The rearrangement links TRBV19 to TRBJ1-5; possibly TRBD1 for D (5 bases). The CDR3 runs to 15 residues. V lost 7 bases and J lost 0, with 13 bases in between. CDR1 is LNHDA, CDR2 SQIVND, per germline (reference sequence). The CDR3 sequence: CASNLQGISNQPQHF. The CDR3 DNA follows: TGTGCCAGTAATCTTCAGGGAATTAGCAATCAGCCCCAGCATTTT.

The genes are TRBV28 and TRBJ2-2; TRBD2 is a possible D gene (5 bases). The CDR3 has 11 amino acids. Trimming took 10 bases from V and 7 from J, leaving 10 bases between them. Germline CDR1 reads MDHEN; CDR2 reads SYDVKM. The CDR3 bases are TGTGCCATCCGCCGGGACGGGGAGCTGTTTTTT. This sequence encodes CAIRRDGELFF. The variable domain in full, with the rest retrieved from reference TRBV28 and TRBJ2-2, is DVKVTQSSRYLVKRTGEKVFLECVQDMDHENMFWYRQDPGLGLRLIYFSYDVKMKEKGDIPEGYSVSREKKERFSLILESASTNQTSMYLCAIRRDGELFFGEGSRLTVL.

The table lists this clone with a few counts. The V and J genes are TRBV5-8 and TRBJ2-3; D might be TRBD2 (5 bases). The CDR3 is 14 residues long. Germline assignment: CDR1 SGHTS and CDR2 YDEGEE. V shed 8 bases and J shed 3 bases, with 16 bases lying between them. The CDR3 region has the DNA TGTGCCAGTATTCGGGCGGGCTTAACAGATACGCAGTATTTT. It specifies CASIRAGLTDTQYF.

This chain links TRBV5-1 with TRBJ2-2; D unresolved. The CDR3 spans 12 residues. Germline V gene data show CDR1 as SGHRS and CDR2 as YFSETQ. Trimming removed 2 bases from V and 7 bases from J, with 6 bases in between. DNA of the CDR3: TGCGCCAGCAGCTTTTCTGGCGGGGAGCTGTTTTTT. Translating it yields CASSFSGGELFF.

The CDR3, as DNA: TGTGCCAGCAGCTGGGGACAGAACTATGGCTACACCTTC. It is translated as CASSWGQNYGYTF. J is TRBJ1-2 and V is TRBV5-6; 7 nucleotides align to TRBD1. This CDR3 region has 13 residues. The V gene end was trimmed by 3 bases and the J gene end by 2 bases; junction bases not matched to a gene: 1. Germline V lookup: CDR1 SGHDT, CDR2 YYEEEE. Looking up the rest from reference TRBV5-6 and TRBJ1-2 gives the full variable domain: DAGVTQSPTHLIKTRGQQVTLRCSPKSGHDTVSWYQQALGQGPQFIFQYYEEEERQRGNFPDRFSGHQFPNYSSELNVNALLLGDSALYLCASSWGQNYGYTFGSGTRLTVV.